This TCR beta chain comes out of a study of blood T cells in healthy people across ages (dated by TCRdb to the mid-2010s). Turning to the overall study: In model experiments, template switching captured roughly one uniquely barcoded TCR beta cDNA molecule for every two T cells. To track age-related changes in TCR beta repertoire diversity, the study relied on deep sequencing normalized with unique cDNA molecular identifiers. Donors were grouped into four age groups: young (average roughly 15 years), middle-aged (roughly 40), aged (around 56) and long-lived (82). To avoid experimental bias, donors of different ages were randomly spread across the sequencing lanes. The study analyzed two additional independent replicas of 1 million unique cDNA reads from the same blood draw for two donors, one aged 18 to 30 and one aged 80 or older.

This clonotype was picked up many times. The target of this receptor is not known. Base qualities are missing; no much larger clone stands one base away. V trim: 4 bases; J trim: 7 bases; unmatched bases: 5. From the cysteine up to the phenylalanine, the CDR3 has a length of 13 residues. CDR3 DNA only is kept here, 39 bases in frame from base 1. From the germline V gene (reference sequence), CDR1 is LGHDT and CDR2 is YNNKEL. Systemically healthy Caucasian individuals from Russia, around 38 in total and aged roughly 6 to 100 years, were included as donors. Approximately 10 milliliters of peripheral blood were collected from each donor into EDTA-treated Vacutainer tubes. Ficoll-Paque density-gradient centrifugation was used to isolate PBMCs, with at least 6 million per sample. Trizol reagent was used to extract total RNA from PBMCs, with at least 5.5 micrograms per sample. The percentages of naive CD45RAhigh/CD27high T cells were determined by flow cytometry on a PBMC aliquot from every donor.

Beyond this particular receptor, the publication reports: Compared with the aged group, more naive CD4+ T cells, fewer expanded clones and increased TCR diversity were shown by the long-lived group, suggesting age selection. Because donor CMV infection status was unknown, age-related changes in expanded clonotypes were potentially confounded. As age increased, observed TCR beta diversity per million T cells dropped in a roughly linear way, and a significant reduction was already evident by age around 41. Observed TCR beta diversity correlated strongly with the percentage of naive T cells measured by flow cytometry. Estimates of total diversity based on one million sequenced T cells were considered lower bounds and underestimates. Bulk unsorted PBMC profiling prevented conclusive comparison of naive and antigen-experienced compartments.

Library method: 5' RACE. Sequenced on an Illumina HiSeq 2500. The second PCR ran for about 6 to 11 cycles and used a J-beta primer mix along with a sample-barcoded 5' primer. A template-switch 5' adaptor carrying 12 random nucleotides introduced a unique molecular identifier onto each TCR beta cDNA molecule. Each sample yielded at least 3 million CDR3-containing paired-end reads. The Mint cDNA synthesis kit, primed by a TRBC-specific oligonucleotide, was used to synthesize first-strand cDNA from all RNA. All cDNA was treated with uracil-DNA glycosylase and then went through a first 18-cycle PCR with the universal primers M1SS and BC2_uni_R. The published analysis was carried out like this. For normalization, 1 million high-quality reads, each with a distinct molecular identifier, were randomly selected from each sample. Reads sharing molecular identifiers were discarded rather than binned into consensus sequences. CDR3 identification, clonotype clustering and error correction used MiTCR with a Q25 quality threshold and the strictest error-elimination algorithm. Lower-bound total TCR beta diversity was estimated with a nonparametric unseen species model using Euler transformation. TCRdb cleaned the public reads at Q25 with fastp, built clones with MiXCR and kept in-frame beta chains. Every entry covers one CDR3 protein and lists the most common genes and DNA from its rows. V and J calls and clone size were set by TCRdb, not the authors. The sample table records roughly 900,000 distinct CDR3 sequences; 25% to 35% of these occur just once. Roughly 17% of the sample rests with the top ten.

This receptor was identified in a woman older than 75 in good health. The sequence is built from TRBV3-1 and TRBJ2-7; the junction holds 9 bases that match TRBD2. Material for sequencing was blood. Here the CDR3 is given as CASSPGTSREQYF. Here is the DNA: TGTGCCAGCAGCCCAGGGACTAGCAGAGAGCAGTACTTC.